This TCR beta chain emerged from a study of CD8+ T cells in alopecia areata. Study findings and constraints: Mice showed TCR sharing more clearly than patients did, possibly owing to HLA.

The authors extracted RNA and reverse transcribed it into cDNA as the sequencing template. Libraries were prepared by immunoSEQ multiplex PCR; TCRdb keeps only in-frame clonotypes and omits some of them. The table lists 120,000 or so clones, roughly two thirds of them singletons. This clone showed up just a few times. The target antigen is unknown. The CDR3 covers 16 residues. V lost 2 bases and J 8 bases, leaving 19 bases between the germline ends. CDR1 MNHEY and CDR2 SVGAGI come from the germline V gene. The rearrangement uses TRBV6-5 and TRBJ1-3; D remains ambiguous. The TCR sequence derives from a human donor in good health. Material: CD4+ T cells sorted from blood. The CDR3 loop is CASSYGQPGLGDTIYF. CDR3 nucleotides: TGTGCCAGCAGTTACGGCCAACCGGGTCTTGGGGACACCATATATTTT.